This entry is about one T cell receptor (beta chain). Its antigen is unknown. This CDR3 comprises 17 residues. Germline CDR1 reads SGHVS; CDR2 reads FQNEAQ. V trimming: 0 bases; J trimming: 3 bases; junction bases outside the gene matches: 4. Donors were Caucasian adults residing in Nashville, Tennessee, USA. These data belong to a study of shared clonotypes between healthy human individuals. Study-level results: Among a few donors, roughly 5% of naive CD4 clonotypes were found in common.

At deep level, the assay was performed. When replicate PCRs were run on sorted subsets, they used approximately 0.2 ug DNA, some 33,000 T cell genomes. TCRdb's copy holds only in-frame clones and misses some; the assay was immunoSEQ multiplex PCR. The sample records around 2.3 million clones, approximately 96% being singletons. The V and J genes are TRBV7-8 and TRBJ1-6; 8 bases map to TRBD1. The origin of this receptor is a young man in good health. Sequenced sample: naive CD4+ T cells sorted from blood. As for subset: CD45RA+ positively selected. CDR3 amino acids: CASSLAPGGIYNSPLHF. CDR3 sequence (DNA): TGTGCCAGCAGCTTAGCGCCAGGGGGCATCTATAATTCACCCCTCCACTTT.